This T cell receptor (beta chain) was retrieved from a study of cytomegalovirus exposure and HLA in healthy donors (dated by TCRdb to about 2017). Regarding the complete study: In an earlier analysis of some 550 of the donors, under 300 Gb of sequence data and approximately 120 million unique TCR beta sequences from approximately 180 million T cells were reported. In a later analysis, previously published TCR beta repertoires from fewer than 750 donors were re-analyzed and high-resolution HLA genotyping was added so that TCR occurrence patterns could be studied. The study profiled the T cell repertoires of under 700 subjects by immunosequencing and related them to cytomegalovirus serostatus. An earlier analysis of 587 of the donors applied high-throughput TCR beta sequencing to assess whether each TCR beta V gene segment acted as functional or pseudogenic. Several DR-DQ haplotypes were handled as single units for association and clustering because linkage in the cohort was strong. In the later analysis, no new phenotypic data were used to find candidate immune exposures; instead, reliance was placed on TCR beta sequences and their occurrence across donors. On average, around 200,000 unique TCR beta nucleotide sequences were sequenced per donor among a few hundred genotyped donors of the cohort, with roughly 18% of those sequences being non-productive. The study combined high-throughput TCR immunosequencing, statistical association of individual TCRs with disease status, and machine learning to predict cytomegalovirus infection status. HLA typing covered class I and class II loci at four-digit resolution. The genetic ancestry cluster associated with self-reported Caucasian donors included 70% to 85% of the roughly 400 genotyped donors. Genome-wide SNP genotypes for about 65% of the 666 donors were used in a later genetic analysis, which treated that subset as a discovery cohort. All discovery cohort repertoires had been generated on a single sequencing platform. About 310 gigabases of sequencing data and approximately 80 million unique TCR sequences were included in an early release covering about 700 HLA-typed donors. Along with the approximately 670-subject first cohort, a separate validation cohort of over a hundred different subjects was used. Donor age, sex, ethnicity and CMV serostatus were compiled alongside the repertoire data. The study aimed to test whether cataloging public T cell receptors could reveal signatures of past pathogen exposure. Typing coverage differed by locus: A, B, C, DRB1 and DQB1 were typed in about 620-630 donors, DQA1 in approximately 520, DPA1 in 600 to 610, and DPB1 in 400 to 480.

Comments on this clone: Its binding antigen is unknown. Per-nucleotide qualities are absent, and no much larger clonotype sits a single base away.

To prepare the library, the immunoSEQ multiplex PCR assay was applied. A mixture of 60 forward primers for TCR Vbeta segments and 13 reverse primers for TCR Jbeta segments was used in the multiplex PCR. The CDR3 region of rearranged TCR beta genes was amplified from genomic DNA with a multiplex PCR assay. The amplified TCR beta libraries were sequenced on the Illumina HiSeq System as 87-base-pair reads. From the authors' description of their analysis: A later analysis counted about 82 million unique TCR beta chains across the 670 or so repertoires, and roughly 10 million of these chains were shared by at least two donors. A nearest-neighbor algorithm error-corrected the raw reads and collapsed the reads into unique sequences, merging closely related sequences to remove PCR and sequencing errors. Alignment of CDR3 sequences to IMGT reference sequences was used to assign V, D and J gene segments. Each retained sequence needed at least a six-nucleotide match to both a V gene segment and a J gene segment. Rearrangements were called productive when the CDR3 lacked stop codons and stayed in frame with V and J; all others were non-productive. CDR3 was defined by IMGT convention, running from the second conserved V-encoded cysteine to the conserved J-encoded phenylalanine. The earlier analysis of 587 of the donors excluded any sequence lacking an unambiguous match to a single V gene segment. In an earlier analysis of several hundred of the donors, a V segment was called functional when productive rearrangements were above 56.7%, and segregating when the standard deviation between donors exceeded 5%. To diagnose cytomegalovirus status from the catalog of TCR beta chain sequences, a statistical classification framework was built. In a later analysis, V and J genes were assigned by comparing TCR nucleotide sequences against IMGT/GENE-DB human TR gene sequences. In a later analysis, CDR3 sequences and most-parsimonious VDJ recombination scenarios were assigned using the TCRdist pipeline. A later analysis defined each TCR beta chain by its CDR3 amino acid sequence plus V-gene family, and excluded reads lacking a unique V-gene family. A later analysis removed 592 highly shared, low-generation-probability nucleotide sequences to deal with suspected cross-contamination and a sequencing artifact. In a later analysis, a clonal expansion index was calculated for each public chain from normalized within-repertoire ranks of inferred template counts. In a later analysis, generation probabilities were computed with a VDJ recombination model fitted to out-of-frame rearrangements, and the resulting probabilities were checked against IGoR. In a later analysis, TCR-TCR, TCR-HLA and TCR-CMV co-occurrence was scored with hypergeometric tests, and a repertoire-size bias correction was applied to TCR pairs. To estimate false discovery rates, a later analysis permuted the HLA or CMV assignments 20 times. In a later analysis, co-occurring TCRs were grouped with DBSCAN, and TCRdist sequence similarity was added when clustering was performed within HLA-allele-positive subsets. For co-occurrence clustering, repertoires with fewer than 30,000 or more than 120,000 public chains were excluded, along with roughly 5 repertoires with anomalous nucleotide sharing. What TCRdb holds here is the immuneACCESS table cut down to in-frame rearrangements. Part of the clones is not present; checked against another copy, under half of the missing clones reflect an unresolved V gene, and the others are unexplained. Clone size and the V and J calls come from that table; the DNA yielded D and trimming. This sample gives tens of thousands of clones in total; 55% to 70% of them show up just once. More than 5% of the sample rests with the top ten.

The cohort comprised more than 550 healthy bone marrow donors. Cohort members were all nominally healthy when sampled, although unrecorded immune exposures were likely present. The donor was CMV seropositive and was included in the group of about 290 seropositive cohort members. A peripheral blood sample was provided by each donor, and peripheral blood mononuclear cells were used for TCR beta sequencing. Genomic DNA extraction from the blood cell samples was performed with the Qiagen DNeasy Blood Extraction Kit. Trimming takes 2 bases off V and 0 bases off J; junction bases not matched to a gene: 5. As encoded in the germline V gene, CDR1 is SGHRS while CDR2 is YFSETQ. The CDR3, from cysteine to phenylalanine, totals 16 residues. The kept DNA is CDR3 alone, 48 bases in frame from the first base. Results and caveats for the whole study, not just this receptor: The presence/absence analyses assumed that sequencing depth was roughly uniform across donors, and that assumption may not be true. Fewer than 20 rarely observed V segments, including chromosome 9 orphons, were excluded from the earlier analysis of approximately 600 of the donors because counts were too low. Some IMGT-functional V segments, including TRBV6-2 and TRBV6-3, could not be distinguished by the 87-base-pair reads and were therefore excluded. According to a later genetic analysis, donors in an Asian-associated ancestry cluster had fewer N-insertions in productive TCRs than the approximately 700-donor mean. A further reported finding was that TCR beta sequences accurately predicted the HLA-A and HLA-B alleles for most subjects in the first cohort. In the study, around 150 TCR beta chains were listed as associated with cytomegalovirus. In a later genetic analysis, a missense DCLRE1C variant was associated with V-gene and J-gene trimming of TCR beta chains, and the association was replicated in an independent cohort. While some public TCRs were present in many individuals, most TCR sequences turned up only very rarely across donors. In a later analysis, several top co-occurrence clusters were reported to appear linked to parvovirus B19, influenza, CMV and Epstein-Barr virus. A group of highly shared sequence variants was considered likely to be a technical artifact of the sequencing pipeline. A later analysis associated around 16,000 TCR beta sequences with specific HLA alleles at a false discovery rate of 0.05. In an earlier analysis of 450 to 750 of the donors, most TCR beta V segments appeared in productive rearrangements about 90% or about 30% of the time, broadly matching IMGT annotations. According to a later analysis, TCR association rates differed among HLA loci, with DRB1 alleles showing the most associated TCRs and HLA-C alleles showing the fewest. According to the authors, the approach could potentially be generalized to other disease states and immunological phenotypes. For the cohort, immune exposure information was limited to CMV serostatus. A few of the identified cytomegalovirus-associated TCR beta chains were confirmed in vitro to be specific for cytomegalovirus antigens. Because HLA typing was unavailable for some donors at each locus, only the typed subset was used in association tests. Correlated functional status among segregating V segments might be attributable to linkage disequilibrium, but an unknown experimental factor could not be ruled out. Compared with equally common non-associated chains, HLA-associated TCR beta chains in a later analysis were more clonally expanded and had lower generation probabilities. Only TCR beta chains were sequenced in this cohort, and the absence of alpha or paired-chain data limited detectable features. When HLA alleles, especially DR and DQ, strongly co-occurred, TCR associations were difficult to assign to individual alleles. Cytomegalovirus status was reported to be diagnosed by the classifier with high specificity and sensitivity in both the original and validation cohorts. In a later analysis, most CMV-associated TCR beta chains were found to appear HLA-restricted, with HLA associations seemingly driven largely by CMV exposure.

The receptor comes from a boy aged 10-17 years in good health and CMV-seropositive. Source material: PBMCs. The chain is assembled from TRBV5-1 and TRBJ2-3; TRBD2 matches 8 bases in the middle. CDR3 loop: CASSFLAGTSTDTQYF. The DNA is as follows: TGCGCCAGCAGCTTTTTAGCGGGGACCAGCACAGATACGCAGTATTTT.